The source of this T cell receptor (beta chain) is a study of human T cells and chemical hapten exposure. General observations from the study: Significantly more large CDR3 similarity clusters arose among expanded TCRs than among controls.

The CDR3 sequence is 20 residues long. Trimming took 6 bases from V and 0 from J; bases not matched to a gene: 15. The germline V gene has CDR1 MNHEY and CDR2 SMNVEV (reference sequence). Time point in this sample: pre-sensitization, week 0. Treatment defined: therapeutic diphenylcyclopropenone sensitization with weekly scalp DPC. A remark on this clonotype: Antigen unknown.

MiXCR was run by TCRdb on the RACE reads, yielding one entry per CDR3 protein. The sample carries approximately 52,000 distinct CDR3 sequences, 9.4% recorded once. The chain joins TRBV27 to TRBJ2-6; 9 positions match TRBD1. Sequenced material: whole blood, taken in connection with sensitization to the hapten diphenylcyclopropenone (DPC). The source of this sequence is a woman aged 40 to 50 with alopecia areata. Some clones in this sample may be carry-over from other donors' samples. The CDR3, as DNA: TGTGCCAGCAGACTACAAACCGGGACAGGGTCGATCTCTGGGGCCAACGTCCTGACTTTC. Amino acid sequence: CASRLQTGTGSISGANVLTF.